This entry lists 5 T cell receptor beta chains sequenced from one sample in a study of T cell repertoires in cytomegalovirus infection. TCRdb analysed the reads with MiXCR anew, one entry per CDR3 protein. In the table there are over 250,000 distinct CDR3 sequences, under 25% of which are singletons. Their cognate antigens are unknown. The sequences come from cultured PBMCs, collected from culture after CMV antigen stimulation. The receptors originated from a human donor in good health (CMV status not recorded). Some clones in this sample may be carry-over from other donors' samples.

In its sample, this clonotype was seen a few times. V is TRBV18 and J is TRBJ2-2; TRBD2 matches at 14 bases. The CDR3 has 18 residues. Germline V gene sequence: CDR1 KGHSH, CDR2 LQKENI. With V trimmed by 4 bases and J by 3 bases, 7 bases remained unmatched. The CDR3 region is CASSRLPGLAGDTGELFF. The DNA of the CDR3 is TGTGCCAGCTCACGACTGCCGGGACTAGCGGGGGACACCGGGGAGCTGTTTTTT.

This clonotype was counted a few times. This rearrangement joins TRBV12-3 or TRBV12-4 to TRBJ1-3; tentative D call: TRBD1 (5 bases). V lost 7 bases and J lost 0, with 13 bases in between. The CDR3 covers 15 residues. CDR3 protein: CASKKQAYSGNTIYF. CDR3 bases: TGTGCCAGCAAAAAACAGGCATACTCTGGAAACACCATATATTTT.

The sample holds many counts of this clonotype. The chain links TRBV12-3 or TRBV12-4 to TRBJ1-1; D is undetermined. Trimming removed 6 bases from V and 1 base from J, with 12 bases in between. The CDR3 covers 14 residues. The CDR3 DNA is TGTGCCAGCAGCCTTGGGGTTCAGAACACTGAAGCTTTCTTT. This codes for CASSLGVQNTEAFF.

This clonotype came up a few times. J is TRBJ2-7 and V is TRBV6-2 or TRBV6-3; possibly TRBD1 for D (6 bases). The CDR3 extends over 16 amino acids. Deletions cut 6 bases from V and 3 bases from J, with 21 bases between. In germline, CDR1 is MNHEY, CDR2 SVGEGT. CDR3 in amino acids: CASRTEHRDPYYEQYV. In nucleotides, the CDR3 is TGTGCCAGCAGAACAGAGCACAGGGACCCATACTACGAGCAGTACGTC.

This clonotype has a handful of counts. This sequence joins TRBV24-1 and TRBJ1-1, with unresolved D. This CDR3 contains 16 residues. V lost 3 bases and J 1 base, leaving 14 bases between the germline ends. CDR1 and CDR2 from the germline V gene are KGHDR and SFDVKD. CDR3 coding DNA: TGTGCCACCAGTGATGCCTCCGGGAACCCGAACACTGAAGCTTTCTTT. This translates into CATSDASGNPNTEAFF.